The rows below give T cell receptor beta chains drawn from one sample of a study of glioma-infiltrating T cells after dendritic cell vaccination. Using immunoSEQ multiplex PCR, the repertoire was profiled, and TCRdb retains in-frame clones only, with some absent. The sample holds approximately 99,000 clones; 80% are singletons and the top ten take 5.4%. The sample here was blood, taken after dendritic cell vaccination. These receptor sequences come from a human donor with glioblastoma. The CDR3 runs from the conserved cysteine through the conserved F or W.

v_call,j_call,cdr3_aa
TRBV5-1,TRBJ2-5,CASSLVGGQETQYF
TRBV19,TRBJ2-7,CASSPRGDRAYEQYF
TRBV30,TRBJ2-5,CAWSAAGGGAGLFQETQYF
TRBV19,TRBJ1-2,CASRAGQGANYGYTF
TRBV6-5,TRBJ2-3,CASSYSTGTDTQYF
TRBV5-1,TRBJ1-3,CASSATGGENTIYF
TRBV5-1,TRBJ1-1,CASSLSLPSNTEAFF
TRBV5-1,TRBJ2-1,CASRRWVGTDNEQFF
TRBV27,TRBJ1-5,CASSLAGGRGNQPQHF
TRBV19,TRBJ2-2,CASIGPIQGVTGELFF
TRBV1,TRBJ2-1,CTSSQRGGASYNEQFF
TRBV6-5,TRBJ2-1,CASSDPGQLYNEQFF
TRBV27,TRBJ2-1,CASSFWGQGNEQFF
TRBV5-1,TRBJ2-1,CASSLAVATLLYNEQFF
TRBV29-1,TRBJ2-1,CSVDSPQQFF
TRBV7-9,TRBJ2-1,CASSAGWGTGGSTNEQFF
TRBV19,TRBJ1-1,CASSSYRGRMNTEAFF
TRBV30,NA,CAWSNGRSYEQYF
TRBV9,TRBJ2-2,CASSVGGGAGELFF
TRBV5-1,TRBJ1-2,CASSLLTGTNYGYTF
TRBV9,TRBJ2-1,CASSVGPAGAYNEQFF
TRBV2,TRBJ2-2,CASSEAGTGLAGELFF
TRBV7-3,TRBJ2-3,CASSMDRGRTDTQYF
TRBV5-4,TRBJ2-1,CASSPRGSGRANGDEQFF
TRBV25-1,TRBJ2-3,CASSASGGITDTQYF
TRBV7-3,TRBJ2-5,CASSGTSGGEVGETQYF
TRBV30,TRBJ1-2,CAWSVGTVGYTF
TRBV15,TRBJ2-3,CATSRGDWKNTDTQYF
TRBV28,TRBJ2-7,CASSSLGDEQYF
TRBV6-5,TRBJ2-2,CASSYSRVSPELFF
TRBV4-2,TRBJ1-1,CASSPRGQGVITEAFF
TRBV2,TRBJ1-2,CASSSWTGNYGYTF
TRBV9,TRBJ1-3,CASSTSRGPSGNTIYF
TRBV5-4,TRBJ2-1,CASSLILGAYNEQFF
TRBV27,TRBJ1-1,CASAGQGLSGRVNTEAFF
TRBV5-5,TRBJ1-1,CASSFETANTEAFF
TRBV10-3,TRBJ1-2,CAISEQGQGYGYTF
TRBV19,TRBJ1-5,CAAPRGQGKRDQPQHF
TRBV10-1,TRBJ1-2,CASTVDRAVGCGTF
TRBV7-6,TRBJ2-1,CASSLWVAGVVPEQFF
TRBV30,TRBJ1-1,CAWTSTGKGTEAFF
TRBV7-3,TRBJ2-3,CASSIRGGTQYF
TRBV5-4,TRBJ2-2,CASSLGTTNTGELFF
TRBV29-1,TRBJ2-7,CSTRSLDYEQYF
TRBV29-1,TRBJ2-1,CSVEARDRGLLF
TRBV28,TRBJ2-7,CASKLTLASYEQYF
TRBV21-1,TRBJ1-6,CASSQTCSPLHF
TRBV27,TRBJ2-7,CASSLSQAYEQYF
TRBV27,TRBJ1-1,CASRFEAGVNTEAFF
TRBV11-2,TRBJ2-1,CASSLWGGGALEQFF
TRBV5-1,TRBJ2-1,CASSLAPGGTYNEQFF
TRBV7-2,TRBJ2-3,CASSESTDTQYF
TRBV6-1,TRBJ1-1,CASSEALGGPRGAFF
TRBV18,TRBJ2-3,CASSPPGGDTDTQYF